The clone carrying this TCR beta chain was picked up one time. The antigen remains unidentified. These data originate in a study of cytomegalovirus exposure and HLA in healthy donors. Turning to the study itself: Early released data comprised around 80 million unique TCRs from HLA-typed donors.

PCR was performed using 60 Vbeta and 13 Jbeta primers. Profiled with immunoSEQ multiplex PCR; TCRdb holds only in-frame clones, not every one. The table lists some 160,000 clones, 65% to 90% of them singletons. Points from the study as a whole: For TCR beta chains, V- and J-gene trimming was later linked to a missense DCLRE1C variant. Owing to their indistinguishability, certain V segments, notably TRBV6-2 and TRBV6-3, were excluded.

The CDR3 loop spans 14 amino acids. The ends lost 1 base at V and 7 bases at J; junction bases unmatched: 6. CDR1 and CDR2 from the germline V gene are SGHNT and YYREEE (reference sequence). J is TRBJ1-2 and V is TRBV5-4; 8 nucleotides agree with TRBD1. The TCR comes from a man aged 50 to 60 in good health and CMV-seropositive. The sequenced material came from PBMCs. This chain's CDR3 is CASSLYQGAGGYTF. CDR3 nucleotides: TGTGCCAGCAGCTTGTATCAGGGGGCCGGTGGCTACACCTTC.